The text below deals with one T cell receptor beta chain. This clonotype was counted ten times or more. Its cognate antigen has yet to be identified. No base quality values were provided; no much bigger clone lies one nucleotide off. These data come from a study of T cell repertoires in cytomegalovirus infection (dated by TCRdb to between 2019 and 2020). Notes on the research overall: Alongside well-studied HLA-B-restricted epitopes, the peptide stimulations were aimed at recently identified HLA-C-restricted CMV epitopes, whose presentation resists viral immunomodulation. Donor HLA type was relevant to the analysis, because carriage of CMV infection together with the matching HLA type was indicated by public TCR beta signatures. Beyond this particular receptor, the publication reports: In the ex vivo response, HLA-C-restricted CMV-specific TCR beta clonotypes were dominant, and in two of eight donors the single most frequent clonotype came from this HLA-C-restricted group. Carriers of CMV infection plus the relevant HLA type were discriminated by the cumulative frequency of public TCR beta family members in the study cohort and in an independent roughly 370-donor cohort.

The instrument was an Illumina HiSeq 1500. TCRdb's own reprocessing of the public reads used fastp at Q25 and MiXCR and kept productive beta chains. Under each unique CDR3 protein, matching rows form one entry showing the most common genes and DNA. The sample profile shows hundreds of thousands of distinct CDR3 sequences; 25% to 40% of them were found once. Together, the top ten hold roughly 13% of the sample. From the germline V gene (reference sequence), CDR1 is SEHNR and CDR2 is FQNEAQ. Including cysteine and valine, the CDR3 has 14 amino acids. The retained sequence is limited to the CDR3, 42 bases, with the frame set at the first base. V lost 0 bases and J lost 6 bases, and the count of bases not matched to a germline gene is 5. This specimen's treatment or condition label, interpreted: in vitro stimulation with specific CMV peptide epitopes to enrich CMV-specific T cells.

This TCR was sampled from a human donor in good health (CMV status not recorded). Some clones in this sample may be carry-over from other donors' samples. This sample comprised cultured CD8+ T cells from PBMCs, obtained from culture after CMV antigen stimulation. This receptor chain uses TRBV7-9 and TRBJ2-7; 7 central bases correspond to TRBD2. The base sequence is TGTGCCAGCAGCTTAGCCAGCGGGGCCTCCGAGCAGTACGTC. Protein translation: CASSLASGASEQYV.